Shown below are 7 T cell receptor beta chains from a single sample sequenced in a study of T cells after yellow fever vaccination. TCRdb redid the calling of the 5' RACE reads with MiXCR, one entry per CDR3 protein. The table has some 500,000 distinct CDR3 sequences, about 14% seen once. The sample consisted of PBMCs, taken on the day of the yellow fever booster vaccination. The receptors were sampled from a man aged 25 to 45 who received the YFV17D yellow fever vaccine.

This clonotype appeared a few times. This rearrangement joins TRBV12-3 or TRBV12-4 to TRBJ2-7; D not resolved. The CDR3 contains 14 residues. V shed 5 bases and J shed 4 bases, with 15 bases lying between them. The CDR3 here is CASSTGPGPYEQYF. CDR3 bases: TGTGCCAGCAGTACCGGGCCAGGTCCTTACGAGCAGTACTTC.

The rearrangement uses TRBV28 and TRBJ1-4; 8 bases are a match to TRBD1. Germline CDR1 reads MDHEN; CDR2 reads SYDVKM. This CDR3 spans 15 amino acids. With 4 bases clipped from V and 7 bases from J, the junction kept 8 bases outside the gene matches. CDR3 protein: CASSYVTGGSEKLFF. Here the CDR3 DNA reads TGTGCCAGCAGTTACGTTACAGGGGGGAGTGAAAAACTGTTTTTT.

This clonotype occurred many times. The rearrangement joins TRBV25-1 to TRBJ2-7; D remains unclear. Germline-derived CDR1 and CDR2 are MGHDK and SYGVNS. The CDR3 sequence is 11 residues long. Trimming took off 3 bases at V and 3 bases at J, with 3 bases between the two ends. The CDR3 nucleotides are TGTGCCAGCAGTGAGGGCTACGAGCAGTACTTC. Translated, it gives CASSEGYEQYF.

The CDR3 nucleotides read TGCGCCAGCAGCTTGGGCCCCGGGACAGGGTACACAGATACGCAGTATTTT. This encodes CASSLGPGTGYTDTQYF. V usage is TRBV5-1 and J usage is TRBJ2-3, with 9 positions matching TRBD1. Germline lookup yields CDR1 SGHRS and CDR2 YFSETQ. V dropped 0 bases and J dropped 2; count of bases not matched to a gene: 7. There are 17 residues in the CDR3.

This clonotype was seen more than once but under ten times. The chain is built from TRBV14 and TRBJ2-5; D unclear. The V gene lost 1 base and the J gene lost 4 bases, with 16 bases spanning the gap. The CDR3 is made up of 16 amino acids. Germline V lookup: CDR1 SGHDN, CDR2 FVKESK. CDR3 region: CASSQGRLSWGETQYF. CDR3 coding DNA: TGTGCCAGCAGCCAAGGGCGCCTAAGCTGGGGAGAGACCCAGTACTTC.

This clonotype occurred a few times. J is TRBJ2-2 and V is TRBV9; the match to TRBD1 covers 8 bases. With V trimmed by 0 bases and J by 0 bases, 4 bases remained unmatched. The germline V gene has CDR1 SGDLS and CDR2 YYNGEE. This CDR3 region has 17 residues. The CDR3 region is CASSVGTGQTNTGELFF. CDR3 coding DNA: TGTGCCAGCAGCGTAGGGACAGGGCAAACGAACACCGGGGAGCTGTTTTTT.

This clonotype was seen only a few times. This chain links TRBV20-1 with TRBJ1-1; D uncertain. V was cut by 0 bases and J by 0 bases, with 8 bases left in between. The CDR3 is 14 residues long. Germline lookup yields CDR1 DFQATT and CDR2 SNEGSKA (reference sequence). CDR3 residues: CSARDAEMNTEAFF. As DNA, the CDR3 is TGCAGTGCTAGAGATGCCGAGATGAACACTGAAGCTTTCTTT.